This T cell receptor beta chain was sequenced during a study of OX40 agonist ivuxolimab in advanced cancers. The study's findings and limits: Among patients with partial responses at 0.1-3.0 mg/kg, clonal expansion was among the lowest. Mean expanded clone counts were higher in CD8+ than CD4+ T cells.

Only in-frame clones appear in the TCRdb table, and some are missing; sequencing was by immunoSEQ multiplex PCR. The top ten hold around 2.1% of the sample, which has about 59,000 clones, under 90% seen once. Notes on this clone: Its matching antigen is unknown.

The timepoints at which blood was sampled were baseline, cycle 4 day 1, and cycle 7 day 1. This sequence was found in an adult with an advanced solid tumor such as melanoma, head and neck, liver or kidney cancer. The specimen comprised CD4+ or CD8+ T cells sorted from blood, sampled in a trial of the OX40 agonist ivuxolimab.

The CDR3 nucleotides are TGTGCCAGCAGTTCCACCGGACAGGTCCACGAGCAGTACTTC. Translating gives CASSSTGQVHEQYF. The V gene is TRBV28, the J gene TRBJ2-7, with 7 bases fitting TRBD1. J gave up 5 bases and V 4 bases, and 8 bases lay outside the gene matches. Looked up from germline, CDR1 is MDHEN and CDR2 is SYDVKM. CDR3 length: 14 residues.